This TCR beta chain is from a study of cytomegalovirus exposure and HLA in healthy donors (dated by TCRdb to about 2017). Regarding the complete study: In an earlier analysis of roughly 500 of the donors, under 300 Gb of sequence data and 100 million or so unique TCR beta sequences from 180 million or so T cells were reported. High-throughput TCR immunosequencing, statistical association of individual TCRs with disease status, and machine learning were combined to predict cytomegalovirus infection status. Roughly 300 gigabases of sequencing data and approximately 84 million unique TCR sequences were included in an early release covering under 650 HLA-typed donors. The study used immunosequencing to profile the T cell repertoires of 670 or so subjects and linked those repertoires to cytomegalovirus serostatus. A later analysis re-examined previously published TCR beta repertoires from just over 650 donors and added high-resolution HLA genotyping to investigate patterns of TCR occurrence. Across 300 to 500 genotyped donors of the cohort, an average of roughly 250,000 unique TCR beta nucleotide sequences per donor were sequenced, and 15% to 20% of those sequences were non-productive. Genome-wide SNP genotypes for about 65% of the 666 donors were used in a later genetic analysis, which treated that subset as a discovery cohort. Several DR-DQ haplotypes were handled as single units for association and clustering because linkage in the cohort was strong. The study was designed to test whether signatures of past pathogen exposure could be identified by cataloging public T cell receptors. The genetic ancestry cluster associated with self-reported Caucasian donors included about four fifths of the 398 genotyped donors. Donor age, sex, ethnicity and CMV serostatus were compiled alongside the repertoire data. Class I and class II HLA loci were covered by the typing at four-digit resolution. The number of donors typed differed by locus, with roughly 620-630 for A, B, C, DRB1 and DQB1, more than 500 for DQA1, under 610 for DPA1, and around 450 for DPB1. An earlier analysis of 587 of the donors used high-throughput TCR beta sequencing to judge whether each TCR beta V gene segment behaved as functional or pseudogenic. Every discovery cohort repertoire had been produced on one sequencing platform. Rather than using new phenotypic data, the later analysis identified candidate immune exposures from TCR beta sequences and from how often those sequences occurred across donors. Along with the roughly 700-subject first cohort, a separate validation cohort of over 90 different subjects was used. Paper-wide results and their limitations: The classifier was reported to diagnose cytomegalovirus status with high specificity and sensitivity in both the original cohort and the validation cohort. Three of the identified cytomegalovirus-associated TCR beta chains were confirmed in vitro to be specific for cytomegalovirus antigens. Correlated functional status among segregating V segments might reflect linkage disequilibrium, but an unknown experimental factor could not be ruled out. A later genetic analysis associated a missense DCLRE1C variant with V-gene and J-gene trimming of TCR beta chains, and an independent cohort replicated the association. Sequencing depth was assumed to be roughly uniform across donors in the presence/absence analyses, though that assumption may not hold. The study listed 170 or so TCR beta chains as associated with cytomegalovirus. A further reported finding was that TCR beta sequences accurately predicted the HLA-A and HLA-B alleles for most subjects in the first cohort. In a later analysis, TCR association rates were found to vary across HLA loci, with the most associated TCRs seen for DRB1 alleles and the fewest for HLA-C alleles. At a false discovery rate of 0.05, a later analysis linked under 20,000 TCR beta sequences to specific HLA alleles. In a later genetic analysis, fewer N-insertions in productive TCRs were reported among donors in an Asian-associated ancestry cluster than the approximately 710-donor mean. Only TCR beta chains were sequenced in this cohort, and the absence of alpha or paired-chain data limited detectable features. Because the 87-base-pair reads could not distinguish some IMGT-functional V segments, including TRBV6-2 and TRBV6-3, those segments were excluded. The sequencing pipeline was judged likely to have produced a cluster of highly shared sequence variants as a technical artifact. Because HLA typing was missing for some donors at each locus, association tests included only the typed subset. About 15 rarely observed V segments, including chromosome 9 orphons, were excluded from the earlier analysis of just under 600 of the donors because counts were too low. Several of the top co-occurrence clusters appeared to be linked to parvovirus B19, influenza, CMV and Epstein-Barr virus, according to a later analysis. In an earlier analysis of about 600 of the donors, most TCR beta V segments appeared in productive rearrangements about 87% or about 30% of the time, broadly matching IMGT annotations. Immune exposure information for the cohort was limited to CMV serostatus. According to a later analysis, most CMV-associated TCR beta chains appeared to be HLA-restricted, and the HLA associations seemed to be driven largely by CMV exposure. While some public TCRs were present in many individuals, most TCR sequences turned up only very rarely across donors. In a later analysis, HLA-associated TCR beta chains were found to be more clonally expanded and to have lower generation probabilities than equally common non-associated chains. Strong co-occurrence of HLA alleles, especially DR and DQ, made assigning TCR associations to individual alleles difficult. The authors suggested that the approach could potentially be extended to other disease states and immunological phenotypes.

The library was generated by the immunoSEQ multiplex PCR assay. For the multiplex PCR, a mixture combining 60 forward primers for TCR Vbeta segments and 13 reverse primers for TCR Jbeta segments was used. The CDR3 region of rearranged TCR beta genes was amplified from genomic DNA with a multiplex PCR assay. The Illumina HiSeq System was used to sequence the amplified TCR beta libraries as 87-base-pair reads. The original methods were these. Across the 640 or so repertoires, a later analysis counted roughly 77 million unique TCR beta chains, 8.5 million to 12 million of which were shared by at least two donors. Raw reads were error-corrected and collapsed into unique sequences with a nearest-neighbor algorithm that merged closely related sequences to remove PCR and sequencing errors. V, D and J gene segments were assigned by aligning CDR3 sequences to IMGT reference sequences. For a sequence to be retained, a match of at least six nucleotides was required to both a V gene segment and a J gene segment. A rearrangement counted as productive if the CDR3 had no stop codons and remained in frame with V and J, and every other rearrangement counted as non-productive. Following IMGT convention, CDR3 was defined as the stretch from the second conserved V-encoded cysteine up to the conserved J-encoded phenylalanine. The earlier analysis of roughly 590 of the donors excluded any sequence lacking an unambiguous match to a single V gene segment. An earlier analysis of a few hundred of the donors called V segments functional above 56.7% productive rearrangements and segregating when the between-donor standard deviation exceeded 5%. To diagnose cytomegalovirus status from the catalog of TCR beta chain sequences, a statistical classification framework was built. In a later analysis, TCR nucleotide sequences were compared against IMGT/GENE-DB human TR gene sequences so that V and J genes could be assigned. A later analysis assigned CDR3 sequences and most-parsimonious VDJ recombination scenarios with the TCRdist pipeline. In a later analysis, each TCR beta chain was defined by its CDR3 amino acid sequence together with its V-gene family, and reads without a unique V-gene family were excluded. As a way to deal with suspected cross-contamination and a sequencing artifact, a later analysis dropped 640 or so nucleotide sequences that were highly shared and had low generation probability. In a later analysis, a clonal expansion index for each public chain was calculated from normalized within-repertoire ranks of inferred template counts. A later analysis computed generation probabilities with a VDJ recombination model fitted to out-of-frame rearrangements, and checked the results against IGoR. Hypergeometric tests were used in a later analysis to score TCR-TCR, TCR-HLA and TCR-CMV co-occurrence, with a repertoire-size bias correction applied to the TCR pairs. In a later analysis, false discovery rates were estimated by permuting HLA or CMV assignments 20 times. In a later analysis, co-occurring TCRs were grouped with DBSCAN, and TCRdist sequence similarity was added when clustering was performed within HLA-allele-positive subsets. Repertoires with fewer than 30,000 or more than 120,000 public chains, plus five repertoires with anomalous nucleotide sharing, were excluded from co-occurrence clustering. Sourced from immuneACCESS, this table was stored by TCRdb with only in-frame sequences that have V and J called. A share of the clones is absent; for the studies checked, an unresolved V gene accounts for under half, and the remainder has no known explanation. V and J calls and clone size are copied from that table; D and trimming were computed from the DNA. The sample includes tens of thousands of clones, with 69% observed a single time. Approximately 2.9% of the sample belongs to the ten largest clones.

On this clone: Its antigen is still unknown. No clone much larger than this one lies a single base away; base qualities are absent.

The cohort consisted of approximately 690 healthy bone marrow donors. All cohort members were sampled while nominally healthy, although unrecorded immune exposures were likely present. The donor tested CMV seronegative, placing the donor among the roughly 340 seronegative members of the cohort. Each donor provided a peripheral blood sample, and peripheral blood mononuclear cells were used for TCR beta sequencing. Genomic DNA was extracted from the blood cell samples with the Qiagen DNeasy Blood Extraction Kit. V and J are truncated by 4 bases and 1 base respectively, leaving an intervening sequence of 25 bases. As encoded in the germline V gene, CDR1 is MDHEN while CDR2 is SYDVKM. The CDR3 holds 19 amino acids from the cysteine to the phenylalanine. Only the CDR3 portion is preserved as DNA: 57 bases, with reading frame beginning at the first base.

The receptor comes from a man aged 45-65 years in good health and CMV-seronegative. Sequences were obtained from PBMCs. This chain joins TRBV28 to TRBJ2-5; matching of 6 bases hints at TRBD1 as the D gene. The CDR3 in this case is CASSSHFGTPGRSQETQYF. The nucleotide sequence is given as TGTGCCAGCAGTTCCCACTTTGGGACACCGGGACGGAGCCAAGAGACCCAGTACTTC. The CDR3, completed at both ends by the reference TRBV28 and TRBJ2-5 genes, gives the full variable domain DVKVTQSSRYLVKRTGEKVFLECVQDMDHENMFWYRQDPGLGLRLIYFSYDVKMKEKGDIPEGYSVSREKKERFSLILESASTNQTSMYLCASSSHFGTPGRSQETQYFGPGTRLLVL.